The clone carrying this TCR beta chain was counted ten times or more. What it recognizes is unknown. V was clipped by 2 bases and J by 8 bases, with 15 bases between them. The CDR3 loop spans 14 amino acids. With iRepertoire HTBI primers and Arm-PCR of CDR3 regions, TCR beta libraries were built. TCRdb used MiXCR to reprocess the multiplex PCR reads, holding one entry per CDR3 protein. The table lists 310,000 or so distinct CDR3 sequences, more than 20% of them singletons. This sample is part of a study of regulatory T cells in long-lasting Graves disease. Sample time point: persistent/refractory GD, antithyroid drugs over 5 years with positive TRAb. RNA from PBMCs was the source of the TCR library. The diagnosis of Graves' disease used American Thyroid Association guidelines. From an endocrinology department in Xi'an, China, came the patients. Regarding the study as a whole: With a small sample size, accuracy may have been reduced. Favored usage of TRBV28, TRBJ1-2 and TRBJ2-5 was recorded in persistent disease.

The source was peripheral blood mononuclear cells (PBMCs), collected when the disease was refractory, from a patient treated with antithyroid drugs. The gene calls are TRBV12-3 or TRBV12-4 and TRBJ1-2; TRBD1 might be the D (6 bases). The TCR sequence derives from a female donor with Graves disease. CDR3 sequence: CASSLNRELWGYTF. Here the CDR3 DNA reads TGTGCCAGCAGTTTAAACAGGGAATTATGGGGCTACACCTTC.